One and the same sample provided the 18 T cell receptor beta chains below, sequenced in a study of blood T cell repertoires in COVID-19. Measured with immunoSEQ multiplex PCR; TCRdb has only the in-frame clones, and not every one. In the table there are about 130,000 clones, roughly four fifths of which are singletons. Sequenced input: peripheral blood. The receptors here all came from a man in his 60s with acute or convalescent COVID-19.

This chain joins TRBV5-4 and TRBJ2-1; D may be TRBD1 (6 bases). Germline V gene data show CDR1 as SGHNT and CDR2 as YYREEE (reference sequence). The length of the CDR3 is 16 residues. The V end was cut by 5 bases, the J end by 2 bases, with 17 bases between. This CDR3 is CASRSGPTGPYNEQFF. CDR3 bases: TGTGCCAGCAGGTCCGGCCCTACAGGGCCCTACAATGAGCAGTTCTTC.

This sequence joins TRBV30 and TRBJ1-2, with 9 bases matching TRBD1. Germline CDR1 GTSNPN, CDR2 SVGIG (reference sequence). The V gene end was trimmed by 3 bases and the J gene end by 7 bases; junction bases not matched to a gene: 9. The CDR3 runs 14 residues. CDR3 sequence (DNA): TGTGCCTGGAGCCTTACAGGGGGCTCTTTTGGCTACACCTTC. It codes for CAWSLTGGSFGYTF.

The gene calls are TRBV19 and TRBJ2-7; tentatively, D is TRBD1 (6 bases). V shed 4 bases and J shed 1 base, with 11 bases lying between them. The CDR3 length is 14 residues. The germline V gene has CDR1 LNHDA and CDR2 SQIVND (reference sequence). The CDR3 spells CASSRGRGSYEQYF. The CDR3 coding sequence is TGTGCCAGTAGTAGGGGCAGGGGATCCTACGAGCAGTACTTC. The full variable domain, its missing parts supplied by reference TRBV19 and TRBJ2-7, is DGGITQSPKYLFRKEGQNVTLSCEQNLNHDAMYWYRQDPGQGLRLIYYSQIVNDFQKGDIAEGYSVSREKKESFPLTVTSAQKNPTAFYLCASSRGRGSYEQYFGPGTRLTVT.

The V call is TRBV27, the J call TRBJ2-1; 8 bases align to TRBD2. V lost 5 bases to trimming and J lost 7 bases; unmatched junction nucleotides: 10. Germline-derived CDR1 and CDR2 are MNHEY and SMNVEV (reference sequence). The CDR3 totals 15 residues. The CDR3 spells CASSHSGANRNEQFF. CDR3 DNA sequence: TGTGCCAGCAGTCATAGCGGGGCCAACCGGAATGAGCAGTTCTTC.

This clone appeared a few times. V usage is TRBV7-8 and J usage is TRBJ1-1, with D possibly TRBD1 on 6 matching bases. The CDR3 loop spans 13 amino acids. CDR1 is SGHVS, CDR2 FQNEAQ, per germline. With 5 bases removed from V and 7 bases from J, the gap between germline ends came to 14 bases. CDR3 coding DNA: TGTGCCAGCAGCAGAACTACAGGGTATGAAGCTTTCTTT. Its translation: CASSRTTGYEAFF.

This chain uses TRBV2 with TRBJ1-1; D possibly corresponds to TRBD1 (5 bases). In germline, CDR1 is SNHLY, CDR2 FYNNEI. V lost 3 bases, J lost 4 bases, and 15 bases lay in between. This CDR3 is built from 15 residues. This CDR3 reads CASSEGEEVSTEAFF. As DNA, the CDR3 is TGTGCCAGCAGTGAGGGGGAGGAGGTGAGCACTGAAGCTTTCTTT.

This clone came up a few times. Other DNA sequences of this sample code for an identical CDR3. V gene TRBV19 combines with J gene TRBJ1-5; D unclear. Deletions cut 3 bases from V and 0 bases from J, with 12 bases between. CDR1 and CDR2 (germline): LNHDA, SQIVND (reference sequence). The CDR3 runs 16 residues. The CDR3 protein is CASSISGQYSNQPQHF. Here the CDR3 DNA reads TGTGCCAGTAGTATTAGTGGGCAGTATAGCAATCAGCCCCAGCATTTT.

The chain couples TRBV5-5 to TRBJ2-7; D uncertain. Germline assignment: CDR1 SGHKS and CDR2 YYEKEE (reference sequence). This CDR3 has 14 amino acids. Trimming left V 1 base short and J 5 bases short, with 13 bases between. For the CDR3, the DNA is TGTGCCAGCAGCTTGTTCAATCCACTCCACGAGCAGTACTTC. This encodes CASSLFNPLHEQYF.

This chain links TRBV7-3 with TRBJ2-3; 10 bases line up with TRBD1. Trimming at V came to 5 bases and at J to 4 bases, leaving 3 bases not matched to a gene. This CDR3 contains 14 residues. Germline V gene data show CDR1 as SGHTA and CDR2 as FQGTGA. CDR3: CASSQTGGADTQYF. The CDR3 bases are TGTGCCAGCAGCCAGACAGGGGGCGCAGATACGCAGTATTTT.

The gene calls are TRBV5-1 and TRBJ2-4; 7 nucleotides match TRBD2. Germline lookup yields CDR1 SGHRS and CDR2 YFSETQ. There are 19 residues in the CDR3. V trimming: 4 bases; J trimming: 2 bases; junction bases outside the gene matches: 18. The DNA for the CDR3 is TGCGCCAGCAGCCCCATAGCCAGCGGGGAGATCTTGACCAAAAACATTCAGTACTTC. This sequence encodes CASSPIASGEILTKNIQYF.

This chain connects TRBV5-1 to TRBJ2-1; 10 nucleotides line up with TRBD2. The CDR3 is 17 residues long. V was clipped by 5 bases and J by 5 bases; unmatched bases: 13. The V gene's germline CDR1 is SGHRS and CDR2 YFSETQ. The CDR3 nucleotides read TGCGCCAGCAGGGCTAGAACGGGACTAGCGACCCACAATGAGCAGTTCTTC. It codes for CASRARTGLATHNEQFF. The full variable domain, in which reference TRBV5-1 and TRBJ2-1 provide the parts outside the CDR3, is KAGVTQTPRYLIKTRGQQVTLSCSPISGHRSVSWYQQTPGQGLQFLFEYFSETQRNKGNFPGRFSGRQFSNSRSEMNVSTLELGDSALYLCASRARTGLATHNEQFFGPGTRLTVL.

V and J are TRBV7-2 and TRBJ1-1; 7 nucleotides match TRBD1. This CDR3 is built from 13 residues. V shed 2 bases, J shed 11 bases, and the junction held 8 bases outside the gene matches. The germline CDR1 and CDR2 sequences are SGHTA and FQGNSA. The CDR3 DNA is TGTGCCAGCAGCTTAAATAGACAGGGTCGGGCTTTCTTT. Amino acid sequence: CASSLNRQGRAFF.

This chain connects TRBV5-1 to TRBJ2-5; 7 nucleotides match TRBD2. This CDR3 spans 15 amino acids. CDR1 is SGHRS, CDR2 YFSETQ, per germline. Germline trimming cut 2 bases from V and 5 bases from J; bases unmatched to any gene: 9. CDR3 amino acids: CASSFNGRNGETQYF. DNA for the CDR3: TGCGCCAGCAGCTTCAACGGGAGGAACGGCGAGACCCAGTACTTC.

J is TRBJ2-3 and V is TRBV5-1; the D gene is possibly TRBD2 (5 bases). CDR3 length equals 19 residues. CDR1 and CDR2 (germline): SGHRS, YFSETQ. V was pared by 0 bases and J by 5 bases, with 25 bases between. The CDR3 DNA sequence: TGCGCCAGCAGCTTGGGGCGGGTAAATCGGCGACAAGGAATAGATACGCAGTATTTT. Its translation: CASSLGRVNRRQGIDTQYF. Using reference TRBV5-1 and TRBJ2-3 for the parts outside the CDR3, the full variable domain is KAGVTQTPRYLIKTRGQQVTLSCSPISGHRSVSWYQQTPGQGLQFLFEYFSETQRNKGNFPGRFSGRQFSNSRSEMNVSTLELGDSALYLCASSLGRVNRRQGIDTQYFGPGTRLTVL.

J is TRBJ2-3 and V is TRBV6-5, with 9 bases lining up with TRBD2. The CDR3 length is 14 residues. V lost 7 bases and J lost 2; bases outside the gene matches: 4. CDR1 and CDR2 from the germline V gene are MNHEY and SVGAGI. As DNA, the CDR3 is TGTGCCAGCAAACAGCGGGGGGCCACAGATACGCAGTATTTT. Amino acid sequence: CASKQRGATDTQYF.

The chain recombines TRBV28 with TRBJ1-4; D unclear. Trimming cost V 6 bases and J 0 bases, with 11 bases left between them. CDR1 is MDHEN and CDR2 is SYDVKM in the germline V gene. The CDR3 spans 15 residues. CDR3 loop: CASSYDGSTNEKLFF. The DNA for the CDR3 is TGTGCCAGCAGCTACGACGGGTCAACTAATGAAAAACTGTTTTTT.

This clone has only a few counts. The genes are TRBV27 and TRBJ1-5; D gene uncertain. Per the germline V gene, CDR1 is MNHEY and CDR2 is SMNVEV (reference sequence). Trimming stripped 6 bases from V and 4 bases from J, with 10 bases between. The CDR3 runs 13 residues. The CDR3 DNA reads TGTGCCAGCAGCCCACCGGGGAATCAGCCCCAGCATTTT. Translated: CASSPPGNQPQHF.

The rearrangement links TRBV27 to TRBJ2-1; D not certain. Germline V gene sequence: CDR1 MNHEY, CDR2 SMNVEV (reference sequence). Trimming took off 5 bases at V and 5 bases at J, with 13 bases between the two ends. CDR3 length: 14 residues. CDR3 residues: CASSPRRVNNEQFF. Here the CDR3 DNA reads TGTGCCAGCAGTCCCCGACGGGTAAACAATGAGCAGTTCTTC.